Presented here are 5 T cell receptor beta chains from one specimen sequenced in a study of T-cell memory formation after mild COVID-19. TCRdb used MiXCR to reprocess the 5' RACE reads, holding one entry per CDR3 protein. The profile shows approximately 300,000 distinct CDR3 sequences, about 16% of them singletons. The sequenced sample consisted of PBMCs or a T cell subset sorted from them (not recorded which). The receptor set was obtained from a man aged 18 to 35 who had mild COVID-19 (a few samples of this study predate the infection). Cell type and time point are not known.

The V call is TRBV4-1, the J call TRBJ2-1; 7 positions match TRBD2. After removal of 0 bases from V and 14 bases from J, the junction contained 13 bases not matched to a gene. The germline CDR1 and CDR2 sequences are MGHRA and YSYEKL. CDR3 length equals 15 residues. The CDR3 loop reads CASSQDRGGPVKKFF. CDR3 in DNA: TGCGCCAGCAGCCAAGATCGCGGGGGACCTGTGAAGAAGTTCTTC.

In this sample, this clonotype turned up many times. J is TRBJ2-1 and V is TRBV5-1, with a possible D match to TRBD2 (6 bases). The CDR3 is 14 amino acids. The germline V and J ends were trimmed by 4 bases and 7 bases, with 15 bases remaining between them. Germline V gene sequence: CDR1 SGHRS, CDR2 YFSETQ. The CDR3 DNA reads TGCGCCAGCAGCCCAGCGGGCGGAGGGAATGAGCAGTTCTTC. Amino acids: CASSPAGGGNEQFF.

The genes are TRBV6-2 or TRBV6-3 and TRBJ2-2; 14 bases are a match to TRBD2. Germline V gene data show CDR1 as MNHEY and CDR2 as SVGEGT. The V gene end was trimmed by 0 bases and the J gene end by 0 bases; junction bases not matched to a gene: 0. This CDR3 is 18 amino acids long. This chain's CDR3 is CASSYSTSGGANTGELFF. The CDR3 DNA reads as TGTGCCAGCAGTTACTCGACTAGCGGGGGGGCGAACACCGGGGAGCTGTTTTTT.

This clonotype was found many times. CDR3 DNA: TGCGCCAGCAGGACTGGCCCTATCGAGGGCTACACCTTC. It encodes CASRTGPIEGYTF. This rearrangement joins TRBV5-1 to TRBJ1-2; D is unclear. Trimming pared 5 bases from V and 8 bases from J, leaving 16 bases between. Germline lookup yields CDR1 SGHRS and CDR2 YFSETQ. The CDR3 is 13 residues long.

V and J are TRBV5-1 and TRBJ2-3; TRBD1 is a possible D gene (5 bases). Trimming took 4 bases from V and 4 from J, leaving 13 bases between them. CDR3 length: 14 residues. The germline CDR1 and CDR2 sequences are SGHRS and YFSETQ. CDR3 protein: CASSRGLQSDTQYF. DNA for the CDR3: TGCGCCAGCAGCAGGGGTCTCCAGTCAGATACGCAGTATTTT. The full variable domain, completed using reference TRBV5-1 and TRBJ2-3, is KAGVTQTPRYLIKTRGQQVTLSCSPISGHRSVSWYQQTPGQGLQFLFEYFSETQRNKGNFPGRFSGRQFSNSRSEMNVSTLELGDSALYLCASSRGLQSDTQYFGPGTRLTVL.